This T cell receptor beta chain is from a study of OX40 agonist ivuxolimab in advanced cancers. In the study overall: Ivuxolimab, an antibody acting as an agonist of OX40 (CD134), was used to treat patients. Participants could have had prior anti-PD-1, anti-PD-L1 or anti-CTLA-4 therapy, and more than 35% had some.

Sequencing was performed with immunoSEQ multiplex PCR; in TCRdb, only in-frame clones are kept and a portion is missing. Among more than 60,000 clones listed, 85% to 90% were seen once. V was clipped by 0 bases and J by 5 bases, with 17 bases between them. Germline CDR1 is GTSNPN and CDR2 is SVGIG (reference sequence). CDR3 length: 16 amino acids. The sequence derives from an adult with an advanced solid tumor such as melanoma, head and neck, liver or kidney cancer. The specimen was CD4+ or CD8+ T cells sorted from blood, collected in a trial of the OX40 agonist ivuxolimab. J is TRBJ1-5 and V is TRBV30; D may be TRBD1 (5 bases). This CDR3 reads CAWSVREGVNYQPQHF. The DNA of the CDR3 is TGTGCCTGGAGTGTCAGGGAAGGTGTTAACTATCAGCCCCAGCATTTT.